One and the same sample provided the 10 T cell receptor beta chains below, sequenced in a study of blood T cell repertoires in COVID-19. Produced via immunoSEQ multiplex PCR; TCRdb's table is partial and in-frame only. The sample lists over 350,000 clones, around 90% occurring once. Sequencing was performed on PBMCs or T cells enriched from blood (not recorded which). These receptors all stem from a woman aged 18-29 years with acute COVID-19.

Only a few counts were recorded for this clone. V and J are TRBV7-6 and TRBJ1-3, with 9 bases lining up with TRBD1. Trimming removed 6 bases from V and 4 bases from J; junction bases left unmatched: 7. Per the germline V gene, CDR1 is SGHVS and CDR2 is FNYEAQ. The CDR3 runs 15 residues. For the CDR3, the DNA is TGTGCCAGCAGGAAAGGGACAGGGTCAGGAAACACCATATATTTT. Its protein is CASRKGTGSGNTIYF.

The chain uses TRBV14 and TRBJ2-7; 11 bases match TRBD2. V shed 0 bases and J 6 bases; nucleotides not matched to a gene: 7. Germline CDR1 is SGHDN and CDR2 is FVKESK. CDR3 length: 16 residues. The DNA for the CDR3 is TGTGCCAGCAGCCAAGATCTTAGCGGGAGGGCCGTCGAGCAGTACTTC. Translation: CASSQDLSGRAVEQYF.

The rearrangement joins TRBV10-3 to TRBJ2-7; 14 nucleotides agree with TRBD2. The CDR3 is 13 residues long. V dropped 10 bases and J dropped 5; count of bases not matched to a gene: 4. Germline V CDR1 and CDR2: ENHRY, SYGVKD. CDR3 protein: CATGLAGGNEQYF. CDR3 in DNA: TGTGCCACCGGACTAGCGGGAGGAAACGAGCAGTACTTC.

This clone showed up just once. The chain carries TRBV9 and TRBJ2-7; 9 nucleotides agree with TRBD1. The CDR3 covers 17 residues. Per the germline V gene, CDR1 is SGDLS and CDR2 is YYNGEE. The V and J ends lost 0 bases and 3 bases, in that order; junction bases with no gene match: 10. The CDR3 reads CASSVGGTGPLDYEQYF. Here the CDR3 DNA reads TGTGCCAGCAGCGTAGGAGGGACAGGGCCGTTGGACTACGAGCAGTACTTC. Full variable domain (outside the CDR3, taken from reference TRBV9 and TRBJ2-7): DSGVTQTPKHLITATGQRVTLRCSPRSGDLSVYWYQQSLDQGLQFLIQYYNGEERAKGNILERFSAQQFPDLHSELNLSSLELGDSALYFCASSVGGTGPLDYEQYFGPGTRLTVT.

The chain uses TRBV7-2 and TRBJ2-1; D gene ambiguous. Trimming stripped 1 base from V and 10 bases from J, with 14 bases between. The germline V gene encodes CDR1 SGHTA and CDR2 FQGNSA. The CDR3 extends over 14 amino acids. CDR3 nucleotides: TGTGCCAGCAGCTTAGAGTCTCTGATTGCGGAGCAGTTCTTC. Its protein is CASSLESLIAEQFF.

The chain carries TRBV25-1 and TRBJ2-3; D is unresolved. CDR1 and CDR2 from the germline V gene are MGHDK and SYGVNS. The CDR3 is 13 amino acids. Deletions cut 0 bases from V and 3 bases from J, with 4 bases between. The CDR3 is CASSEYLTDTQYF. As DNA, the CDR3 is TGTGCCAGCAGTGAATATTTAACAGATACGCAGTATTTT.

Only a few counts were recorded for this clone. This chain joins TRBV7-2 and TRBJ1-6; D gene unclear. V lost 1 base and J lost 16, with 14 bases in between. Per the germline V gene, CDR1 is SGHTA and CDR2 is FQGNSA. The length of the CDR3 is 13 residues. CDR3 sequence: CASSLVNEKLLHF. CDR3 DNA sequence: TGTGCCAGCAGCTTAGTGAACGAAAAACTACTCCACTTT.

The V and J genes are TRBV6-2 or TRBV6-3 and TRBJ1-1; 11 positions match TRBD1. The V segment lost 6 bases and the J segment 6 bases; nucleotides outside the gene matches: 3. Germline loops: CDR1 MNHEY, CDR2 SVGEGT. This CDR3 is 13 amino acids long. The CDR3 region is CASSMGQGAEAFF. The CDR3 nucleotides read TGTGCCAGCAGCATGGGACAGGGGGCTGAAGCTTTCTTT.

The rearrangement uses TRBV5-1 and TRBJ1-5; D unresolved. Per the germline V gene, CDR1 is SGHRS and CDR2 is YFSETQ. Trimming pared 0 bases from V and 0 bases from J, leaving 13 bases between. This CDR3 spans 17 amino acids. The CDR3 sequence: CASSLDSSGNSNQPQHF. As DNA, the CDR3 is TGCGCCAGCAGCTTGGATAGCAGCGGTAATAGCAATCAGCCCCAGCATTTT.

This chain links TRBV28 with TRBJ2-1; D unresolved. The germline gives CDR1 MDHEN, CDR2 SYDVKM. CDR3 length: 10 amino acids. Trimming took off 1 base at V and 13 bases at J, with 5 bases between the two ends. The CDR3 sequence: CASSLSPQFF. CDR3 nucleotides: TGTGCCAGCAGTTTATCTCCCCAGTTCTTC.